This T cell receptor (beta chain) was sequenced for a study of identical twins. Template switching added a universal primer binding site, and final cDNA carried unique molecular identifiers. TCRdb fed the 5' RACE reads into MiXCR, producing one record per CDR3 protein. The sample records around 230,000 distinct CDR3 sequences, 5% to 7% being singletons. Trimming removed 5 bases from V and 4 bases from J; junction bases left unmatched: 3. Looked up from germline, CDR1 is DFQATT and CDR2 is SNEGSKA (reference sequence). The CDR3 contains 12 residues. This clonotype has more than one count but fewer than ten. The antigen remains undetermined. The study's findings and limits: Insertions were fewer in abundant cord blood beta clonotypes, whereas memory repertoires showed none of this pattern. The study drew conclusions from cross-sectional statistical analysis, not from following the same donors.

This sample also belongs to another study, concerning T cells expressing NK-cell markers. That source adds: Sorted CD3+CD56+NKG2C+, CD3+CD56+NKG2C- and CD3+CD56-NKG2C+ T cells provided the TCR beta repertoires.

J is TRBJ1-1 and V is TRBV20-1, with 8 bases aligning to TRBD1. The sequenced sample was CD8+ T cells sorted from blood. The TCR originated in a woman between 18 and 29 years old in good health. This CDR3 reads CSALTGGTEAFF. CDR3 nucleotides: TGCAGTGCTCTTACAGGGGGCACTGAAGCTTTCTTT.